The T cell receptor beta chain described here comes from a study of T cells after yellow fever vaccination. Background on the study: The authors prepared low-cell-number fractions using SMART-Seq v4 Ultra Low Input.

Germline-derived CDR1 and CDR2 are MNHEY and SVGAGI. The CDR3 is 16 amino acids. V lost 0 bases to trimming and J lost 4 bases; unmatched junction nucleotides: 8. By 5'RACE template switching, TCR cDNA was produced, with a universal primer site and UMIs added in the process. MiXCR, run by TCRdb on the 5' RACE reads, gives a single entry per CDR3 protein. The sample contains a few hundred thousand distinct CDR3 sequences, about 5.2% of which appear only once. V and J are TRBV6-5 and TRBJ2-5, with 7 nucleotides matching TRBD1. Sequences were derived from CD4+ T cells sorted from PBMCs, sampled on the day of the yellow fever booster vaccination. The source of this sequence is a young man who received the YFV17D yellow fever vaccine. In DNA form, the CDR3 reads TGTGCCAGCAGTTACTCGTCTACAGGGGCGTTAGAGACCCAGTACTTC. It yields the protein CASSYSSTGALETQYF.